This T cell receptor beta chain was identified during a study of cytomegalovirus exposure and HLA in healthy donors. Study context: Prior work identified around 100 million unique TCR beta sequences in about 179 million T cells.

With 60 Vbeta and 13 Jbeta primers, the PCR was carried out. Assay used: immunoSEQ multiplex PCR; TCRdb lists only in-frame clones, some missing. The profile shows 160,000 or so clones, around 80% of them singletons. This CDR3 is built from 18 residues. Germline V gives CDR1 SGHAT, CDR2 FQNNGV. V was pared by 1 base and J by 1 base, with 10 bases of the junction left unmatched. Sequencing was performed on PBMCs. The V call is TRBV11-2, the J call TRBJ2-5, with 9 bases matching TRBD2. The receptor was derived from a man in his late teens or twenties in good health and CMV-seronegative. CDR3 residues: CASSLGMVLAGFQETQYF. CDR3 in DNA: TGTGCCAGCAGCTTAGGAATGGTCCTAGCGGGATTCCAAGAGACCCAGTACTTC.